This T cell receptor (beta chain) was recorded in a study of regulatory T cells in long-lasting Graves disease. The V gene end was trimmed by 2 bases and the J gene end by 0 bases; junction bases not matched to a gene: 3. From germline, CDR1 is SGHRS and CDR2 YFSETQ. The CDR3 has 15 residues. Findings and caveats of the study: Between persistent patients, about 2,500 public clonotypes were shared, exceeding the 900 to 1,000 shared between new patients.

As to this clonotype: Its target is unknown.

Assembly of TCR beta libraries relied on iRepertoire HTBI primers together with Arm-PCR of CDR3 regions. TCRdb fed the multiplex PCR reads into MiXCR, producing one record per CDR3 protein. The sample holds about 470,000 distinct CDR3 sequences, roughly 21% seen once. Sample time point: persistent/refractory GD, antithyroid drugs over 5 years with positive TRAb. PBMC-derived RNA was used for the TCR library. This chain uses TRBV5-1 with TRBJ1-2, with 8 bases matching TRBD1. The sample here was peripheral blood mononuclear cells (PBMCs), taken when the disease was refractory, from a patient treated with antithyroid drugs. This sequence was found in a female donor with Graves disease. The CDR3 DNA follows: TGCGCCAGCAGCTTCGGACAGGGAGCTAACTATGGCTACACCTTC. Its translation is CASSFGQGANYGYTF.